Listed below are T cell receptor beta chains from one sample, sequenced in a study of blood T cell repertoires in COVID-19. Some clones are missing from TCRdb's copy, which holds only in-frame ones; the method was immunoSEQ multiplex PCR. The sample shows roughly 63,000 clones, approximately 90% of them seen only once. The material sequenced was peripheral blood. The origin of the receptors is a man aged 50 or older with acute or convalescent COVID-19. Each CDR3 is given with its conserved first and last residue. Each record gives: V gene, D gene, clone size, J gene, CDR3 DNA, CDR3 protein. The D gene is left open where the match is weak. Expanded clones get a size class; other rows say once, few or many, or leave the size out.

TRBV10-2,-,-,TRBJ1-1,TGCGCCAGCAGTGTAAAATCGAACACTGAAGCTTTCTTT,CASSVKSNTEAFF
TRBV7-9,-,-,TRBJ1-1,TGTGCCAGCAGCCAGGACGGGGGGAACACTGAAGCTTTCTTT,CASSQDGGNTEAFF
TRBV4-1,-,-,TRBJ2-2,TGCGCCAGCAGCCACCCAGTCACAGGGACGAACACCGGGGAGCTGTTTTTT,CASSHPVTGTNTGELFF
TRBV6-5,TRBD1,-,TRBJ1-1,TGTGCCAGCAGTTACTCTAGAACAGGGGTTAGCACTGAAGCTTTCTTT,CASSYSRTGVSTEAFF
TRBV30,-,-,TRBJ1-3,TGTGCCTGGAGCTCCCTGGGTTTCAGGAGGTTAAACACCATATATTTT,CAWSSLGFRRLNTIYF
TRBV2,TRBD2,-,TRBJ2-5,TGTGCCAGCAGTGATGAGGTAGCGGGGGGAGGTAAAGAGACCCAGTACTTC,CASSDEVAGGGKETQYF
TRBV2,TRBD1,-,TRBJ1-5,TGTGCCAGCAGTGGGGACAGGGGAGTTGGTCAGCCCCAGCATTTT,CASSGDRGVGQPQHF
TRBV3-1/TRBV3-2,TRBD2,-,TRBJ2-7,TGTGCCAGCAGCCAGCTAGGCAGCGGGAGAGGCTACGAGCAGTACTTC,CASSQLGSGRGYEQYF
TRBV7-3,TRBD2,-,TRBJ2-3,TGTGCCAGCAGCTCGGGGGCGGGAGGCCAGGGTACGCAGTATTTT,CASSSGAGGQGTQYF
TRBV2,-,-,TRBJ1-5,TGTGCCAGCAGTGGGGCCACGAGCAATCAGCCCCAGCATTTT,CASSGATSNQPQHF
TRBV28,-,-,TRBJ2-7,TGTGCCAGCGTCGATCGGGGGTCCTCCTACGAGCAGTACTTC,CASVDRGSSYEQYF
TRBV24-1,-,-,TRBJ1-4,TGTGCCACCAGTGACCACACTGACTTTAATGAAAAACTGTTTTTT,CATSDHTDFNEKLFF
TRBV4-2,TRBD1,once,TRBJ1-3,TGTGCCAGCAGCCGCGACAGGGGGATCTTAAACTCTGGAAACACCATATATTTT,CASSRDRGILNSGNTIYF
TRBV6-5,-,-,TRBJ2-5,TGTGCCAGCATCCCCCCCCAGGGGTCCCAAGAGACCCAGTACTTC,CASIPPQGSQETQYF
TRBV21-1,-,-,TRBJ2-3,TGTGCCAGCAGCAAAGCAGCGGCTAGCGGGAGTAGTGCAGATACGCAGTATTTT,CASSKAAASGSSADTQYF
TRBV24-1,TRBD1,-,TRBJ2-5,TGTGCCACCAGTGATATGGCAGGGGGACAAGAGACCCAGTACTTC,CATSDMAGGQETQYF
TRBV5-1,-,-,TRBJ2-7,TGCGCCAGCAGCTTGGTGACAGCCTACGAGCAGTACTTC,CASSLVTAYEQYF
TRBV24-1,-,-,TRBJ2-2,TGTGCCACCAGTGACTCGGGACACAACACCGGGGAGCTGTTTTTT,CATSDSGHNTGELFF
TRBV6-5,-,-,TRBJ1-5,TGTGCCAGCAGTTCTCCAGGTCTCAGGGAGCCCCAGCATTTT,CASSSPGLREPQHF
TRBV7-2,-,-,TRBJ1-5,TGTGCCAGCAGCTTACAATCGGTCGGCAATCAGCCCCAGCATTTT,CASSLQSVGNQPQHF
TRBV19,-,-,TRBJ2-5,TGTGCCAGTAGTACCTTGCAGAACCAAGAGACCCAGTACTTC,CASSTLQNQETQYF
TRBV7-9,TRBD1,once,TRBJ2-5,TGTGCCAGCAGCACACGACAGGGGCAAGAAGAGACCCAGTACTTC,CASSTRQGQEETQYF
TRBV24-1,TRBD2,-,TRBJ2-1,TGTGCCACCAGTGATTTGGCGTCTAGCGGGGGTGAGCAGTTCTTC,CATSDLASSGGEQFF
TRBV3-1/TRBV3-2,-,-,TRBJ1-2,TGTGCCAGCAGCCCACAGGGAAACTATGGCTACACCTTC,CASSPQGNYGYTF
TRBV19,TRBD1,few,TRBJ1-2,TGTGCCAGTAGTAGAACTAATCAGCCGGGACAGGGGTATGGCTACACCTTC,CASSRTNQPGQGYGYTF
TRBV12-3/TRBV12-4,-,-,TRBJ2-5,TGTGCCAGCAACCAGGGGGGAGAGACCCAGTACTTC,CASNQGGETQYF
TRBV2,TRBD1,-,TRBJ1-1,TGTGCCAGCAGTGAAGACAGGGGAGGTAACACTGAAGCTTTCTTT,CASSEDRGGNTEAFF
TRBV4-3,-,-,TRBJ2-3,TGCGCCAGCAGCCAAGATCTTACCCGGCCAGGGTCGGGAGATACGCAGTATTTT,CASSQDLTRPGSGDTQYF
TRBV30,-,-,TRBJ2-2,TGTGCCTGGAGTGTACCCCAGCAGGACACCGGGGAGCTGTTTTTT,CAWSVPQQDTGELFF
TRBV7-9,TRBD1,once,TRBJ2-1,TGTGCCAGCAGCTTAAGGGACAGGGCCCAGAGCTCCTACAATGAGCAGTTCTTC,CASSLRDRAQSSYNEQFF
TRBV6-5,-,-,TRBJ1-3,TGTGCCAGCCGAGCGCCGGGGAGAAACACCATATATTTT,CASRAPGRNTIYF
TRBV19,-,-,TRBJ2-3,TGTGCCAGTAGTATTACTAAACGGGAGCTCCCAGATACGCAGTATTTT,CASSITKRELPDTQYF
TRBV27,-,-,TRBJ2-5,TGTGCCAGCAGTTTATCTCTGACAGAAGAGACCCAGTACTTC,CASSLSLTEETQYF
TRBV27,-,-,TRBJ1-6,TGTGCCAGCGGGACTTCTAATTCACCCCTCCACTTT,CASGTSNSPLHF
TRBV14,TRBD2,-,TRBJ2-1,TGTGCCAGCAGCAAGCGGGGAGGGAGCAATGAGCAGTTCTTC,CASSKRGGSNEQFF
TRBV19,TRBD1,-,TRBJ1-4,TGTGCCAGTAGTATAGGGGACAGGGGGCGTGAAAAACTGTTTTTT,CASSIGDRGREKLFF
TRBV24-1,TRBD1,-,TRBJ2-5,TGTGCCACCTGGCTGACAGGGAAAGAGACCCAGTACTTC,CATWLTGKETQYF
TRBV7-2,TRBD1,-,TRBJ2-2,TGTGCCAGCAGCCTGATGGGACAGAAAATGAACACCGGGGAGCTGTTTTTT,CASSLMGQKMNTGELFF
TRBV18,-,-,TRBJ1-6,TGTGCCAGCTCACCGAACGAGGGCCTGCCGGGGGATTCACCCCTCCACTTT,CASSPNEGLPGDSPLHF
TRBV5-5,-,-,TRBJ2-7,TGTGCCAGCAGCTTGTTAGCTGAATCCTACGAGCAGTACTTC,CASSLLAESYEQYF
TRBV11-2,TRBD2,-,TRBJ2-3,TGTGCCAGCAGCCCCTACGATCTAGCGGGTCGCACAGATACGCAGTATTTT,CASSPYDLAGRTDTQYF
TRBV7-2,-,-,TRBJ1-2,TGTGCCAGCAGCTTCCGGGGGACGGGGAGAAACTATGGCTACACCTTC,CASSFRGTGRNYGYTF
TRBV5-1,-,-,TRBJ1-4,TGCGCCAGCAGCTTGGAGGACAGAGCAACTAATGAAAAACTGTTTTTT,CASSLEDRATNEKLFF
TRBV2,TRBD1,-,TRBJ1-4,TGTGCCAGCAACCCCAGACAGGGCCTTGAAAAACTGTTTTTT,CASNPRQGLEKLFF